This section outlines one TCR beta chain sequence together with its context. TCRdb's table, derived via immunoSEQ multiplex PCR, lists solely in-frame clones and lacks some. In the table there are more than 90,000 clones, 85% of which are singletons. This record belongs to a study of blood T cell repertoires in COVID-19. Germline CDR1 is GTSNPN and CDR2 is SVGIG (reference sequence). The length of the CDR3 is 17 residues. Trimming removed 2 bases from V and 4 bases from J; junction bases left unmatched: 10. The receptor comes from a woman in her 70s with active or convalescent COVID-19. The sample taken for sequencing was peripheral blood. J is TRBJ2-3 and V is TRBV30; 12 nucleotides match TRBD2. CDR3: CAWSSLPTSGSADTQYF. The CDR3, as DNA: TGTGCCTGGAGTTCTCTCCCGACTAGCGGGAGCGCAGATACGCAGTATTTT.